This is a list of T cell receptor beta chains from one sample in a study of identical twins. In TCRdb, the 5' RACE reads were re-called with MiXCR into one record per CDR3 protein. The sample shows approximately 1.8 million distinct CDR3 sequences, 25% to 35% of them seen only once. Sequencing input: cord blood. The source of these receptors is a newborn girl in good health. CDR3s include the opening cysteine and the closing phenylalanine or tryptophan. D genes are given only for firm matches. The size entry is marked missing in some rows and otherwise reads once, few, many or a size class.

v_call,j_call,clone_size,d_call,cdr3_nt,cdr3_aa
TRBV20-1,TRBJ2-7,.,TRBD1,TGCAGCGCTCACAGACAGGGGTACGAGCAGTACTTC,CSAHRQGYEQYF
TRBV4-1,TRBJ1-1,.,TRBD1,TGCGCCAGCAGCCAAGTATGGACAGGGCACACTGAAGCTTTCTTT,CASSQVWTGHTEAFF
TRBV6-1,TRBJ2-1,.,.,TGTGCCAGCAGGGTGGTGGATGAGCAGTTCTTC,CASRVVDEQFF
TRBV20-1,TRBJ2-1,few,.,TGCAGTGCTAGAGAACAGGGAGGCTACAATGAGCAGTTCTTC,CSAREQGGYNEQFF
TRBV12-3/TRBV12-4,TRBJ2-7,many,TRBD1,TGTGCCAGCAGCCCGGACAGGAAAGAGCAGTACTTC,CASSPDRKEQYF
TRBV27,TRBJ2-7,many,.,TGTGCCAGCAGTTTCACAGGCTCCTACGAGCAGTACTTC,CASSFTGSYEQYF
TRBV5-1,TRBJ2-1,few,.,TGCGCCAGCAAAGTACTTCAGTCAAAACAGGGTCTTAATGAGCAGTTCTTC,CASKVLQSKQGLNEQFF
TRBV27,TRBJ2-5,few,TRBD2,TGTGCCAGCAGTTTAATAGCGGGAGCTTCGGAGACCCAGTACTTC,CASSLIAGASETQYF
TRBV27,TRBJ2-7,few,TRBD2,TGTGCCAGCAAACCGGGACTAGTATTCTACGAGCAGTACTTC,CASKPGLVFYEQYF
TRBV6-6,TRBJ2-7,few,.,TGTGCCAGCAGTTACTCGCGGGCGGGGGCCTACAATGAGCAGTACTTC,CASSYSRAGAYNEQYF
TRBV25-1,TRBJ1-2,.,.,TGTGCCAGCAGTTCACCCCAGGGAATGGATGGCTACACCTTC,CASSSPQGMDGYTF
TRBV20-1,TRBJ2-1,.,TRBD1,TGCAGTGCTCCCACAGGGGGCAGGGATGAGCAGTTCTTC,CSAPTGGRDEQFF
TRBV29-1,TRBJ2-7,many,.,TGCAGCGTTGAGTTGGGGGATGGGTACGAGCAGTACTTC,CSVELGDGYEQYF
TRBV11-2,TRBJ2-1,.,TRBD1,TGTGCCAGCAGCGCTCGTACAGGGGGCTCCTACAATGAGCAGTTCTTC,CASSARTGGSYNEQFF